This T cell receptor beta chain was identified in a study of control samples from healthy donors and cancer patients (TCRdb year 2020). Receptors were amplified or captured by the immunoSEQ multiplex PCR assay. The table comes from immuneACCESS by way of TCRdb, which keeps in-frame sequences with V and J called. Part of the clones is missing from these tables; in studies checked, under half for an unresolved V gene and the rest for unknown reasons. Within this sample are just over 150,000 clones, with roughly 94% of them counted one time only. Jointly, the top ten make up 8.5% of the sample. The CDR3 covers 15 residues, taking in both the cysteine and the phenylalanine. Only CDR3 DNA remains: 45 bases, in frame from the first base. CDR1 and CDR2 (SEHNR, FQNEAQ) derive from the germline V gene (reference sequence). The V end loses 0 bases and the J end loses 5 bases, and a stretch of 11 bases separates them.

This clone appeared once. There is no known antigen for this receptor. Base quality data are lacking; no much larger clone is found one base away. The V gene is TRBV7-9 and the J gene is TRBJ2-1; a tentative D call is TRBD2 (6 bases match). Material: blood. The sequence came from a woman between 35 and 50 years old in good health. The DNA is as follows: TGTGCCAGCAGCTTAGCCGGACTATCAAACAATGAGCAGTTCTTC. This translates into CASSLAGLSNNEQFF.